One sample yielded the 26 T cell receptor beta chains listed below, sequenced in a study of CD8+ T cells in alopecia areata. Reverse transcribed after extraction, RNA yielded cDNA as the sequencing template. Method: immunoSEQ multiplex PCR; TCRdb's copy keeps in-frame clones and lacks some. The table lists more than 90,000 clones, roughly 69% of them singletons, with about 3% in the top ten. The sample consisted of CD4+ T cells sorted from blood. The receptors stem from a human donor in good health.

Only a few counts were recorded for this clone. CDR3 sequence: CASSEKYEQYF. The CDR3 DNA is TGTGCCAGCAGTGAAAAGTACGAGCAGTACTTC. The chain is built from TRBV2 and TRBJ2-7; D gene ambiguous. Trimming cost V 2 bases and J 4 bases, with 3 bases left between them. This CDR3 comprises 11 residues. CDR1 SNHLY and CDR2 FYNNEI come from the germline V gene.

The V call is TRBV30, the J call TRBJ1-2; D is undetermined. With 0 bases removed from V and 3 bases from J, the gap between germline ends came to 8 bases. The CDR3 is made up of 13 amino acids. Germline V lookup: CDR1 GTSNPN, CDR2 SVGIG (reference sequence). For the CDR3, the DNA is TGTGCCTGGAGTGTGGTGTCAGACTATGGCTACACCTTC. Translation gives CAWSVVSDYGYTF. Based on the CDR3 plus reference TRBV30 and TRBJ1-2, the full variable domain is SQTIHQWPATLVQPVGSPLSLECTVEGTSNPNLYWYRQAAGRGLQLLFYSVGIGQISSEVPQNLSASRPQDRQFILSSKKLLLSDSGFYLCAWSVVSDYGYTFGSGTRLTVV.

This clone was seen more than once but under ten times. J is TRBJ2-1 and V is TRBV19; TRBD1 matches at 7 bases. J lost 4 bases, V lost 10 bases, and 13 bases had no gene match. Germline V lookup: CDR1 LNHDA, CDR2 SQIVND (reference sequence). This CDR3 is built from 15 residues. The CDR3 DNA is TGTGCCACCAAAAGTGGCCCGGGACAGTACAATGAGCAGTTCTTC. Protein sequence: CATKSGPGQYNEQFF.

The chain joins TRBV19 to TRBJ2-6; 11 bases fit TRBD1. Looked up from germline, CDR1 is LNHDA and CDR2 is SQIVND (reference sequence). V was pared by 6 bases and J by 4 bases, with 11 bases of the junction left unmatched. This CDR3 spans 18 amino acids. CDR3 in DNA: TGTGCCAGTAGCAAGACCGGGACAGGGGGTATGGGGGCCAACGTCCTGACTTTC. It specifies CASSKTGTGGMGANVLTF.

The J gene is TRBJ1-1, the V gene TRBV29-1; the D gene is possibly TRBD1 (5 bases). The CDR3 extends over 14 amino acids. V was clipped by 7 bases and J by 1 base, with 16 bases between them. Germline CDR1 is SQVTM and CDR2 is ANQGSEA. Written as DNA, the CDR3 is TGCAGCGGTGCCCCGGGGCAGGGGAACACTGAAGCTTTCTTT. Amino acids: CSGAPGQGNTEAFF.

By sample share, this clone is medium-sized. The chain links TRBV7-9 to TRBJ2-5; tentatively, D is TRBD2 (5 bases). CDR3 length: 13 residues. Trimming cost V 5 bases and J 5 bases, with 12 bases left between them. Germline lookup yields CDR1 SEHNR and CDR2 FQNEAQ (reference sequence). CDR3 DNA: TGTGCCAGCAGCCCCCGGGGTCCGGAGACCCAGTACTTC. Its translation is CASSPRGPETQYF.

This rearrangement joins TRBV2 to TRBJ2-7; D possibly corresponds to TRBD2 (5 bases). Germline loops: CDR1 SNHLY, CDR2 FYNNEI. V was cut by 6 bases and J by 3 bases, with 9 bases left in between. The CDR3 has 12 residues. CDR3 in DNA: TGTGCCAGCAGAAGAGAGGGCTACGAGCAGTACTTC. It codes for CASRREGYEQYF.

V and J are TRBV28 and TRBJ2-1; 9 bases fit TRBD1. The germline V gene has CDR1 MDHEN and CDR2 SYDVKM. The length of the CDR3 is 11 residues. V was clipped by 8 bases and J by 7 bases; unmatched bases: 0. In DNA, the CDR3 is TGTGCCAGCGGACAGGGGAATGAGCAGTTCTTC. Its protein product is CASGQGNEQFF.

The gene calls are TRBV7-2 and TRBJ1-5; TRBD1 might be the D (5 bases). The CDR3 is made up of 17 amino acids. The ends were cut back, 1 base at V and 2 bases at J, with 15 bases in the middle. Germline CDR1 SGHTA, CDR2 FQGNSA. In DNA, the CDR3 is TGTGCCAGCAGCTTAGACGGGGCAGGACCAGGCAATCAGCCCCAGCATTTT. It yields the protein CASSLDGAGPGNQPQHF.

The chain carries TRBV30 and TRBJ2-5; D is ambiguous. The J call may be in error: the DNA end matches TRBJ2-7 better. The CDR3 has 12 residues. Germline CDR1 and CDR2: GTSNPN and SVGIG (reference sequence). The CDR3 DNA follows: TGTGCCTGGAGTGTAAATGGTTACGAGCAGTACTTC. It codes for CAWSVNGYEQYF.

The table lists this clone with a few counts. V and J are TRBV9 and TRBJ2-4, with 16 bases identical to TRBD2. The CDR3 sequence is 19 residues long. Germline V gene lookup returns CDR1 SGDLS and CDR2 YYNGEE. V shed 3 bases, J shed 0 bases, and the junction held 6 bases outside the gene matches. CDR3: CASSAGTSGGAVAKNIQYF. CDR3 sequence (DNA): TGTGCCAGCAGCGCAGGGACTAGCGGGGGGGCCGTAGCCAAAAACATTCAGTACTTC.

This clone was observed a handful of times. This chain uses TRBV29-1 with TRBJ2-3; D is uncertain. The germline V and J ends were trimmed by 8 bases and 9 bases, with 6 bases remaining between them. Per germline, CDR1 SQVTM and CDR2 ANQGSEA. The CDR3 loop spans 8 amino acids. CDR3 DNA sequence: TGCAGCAATTCCACGCAGTATTTT. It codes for CSNSTQYF.

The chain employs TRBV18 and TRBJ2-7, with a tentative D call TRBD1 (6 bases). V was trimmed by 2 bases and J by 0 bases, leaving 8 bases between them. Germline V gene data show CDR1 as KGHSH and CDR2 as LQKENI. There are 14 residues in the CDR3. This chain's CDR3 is CASSPGQSSYEQYF. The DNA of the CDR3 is TGTGCCAGCTCACCAGGACAGAGCTCCTACGAGCAGTACTTC.

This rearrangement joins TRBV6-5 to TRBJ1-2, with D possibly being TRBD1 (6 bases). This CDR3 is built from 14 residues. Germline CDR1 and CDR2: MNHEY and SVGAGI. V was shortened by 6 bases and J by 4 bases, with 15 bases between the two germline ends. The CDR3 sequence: CASSQTGGSYGYTF. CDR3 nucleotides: TGTGCCAGCAGCCAAACGGGGGGCTCCTATGGCTACACCTTC.

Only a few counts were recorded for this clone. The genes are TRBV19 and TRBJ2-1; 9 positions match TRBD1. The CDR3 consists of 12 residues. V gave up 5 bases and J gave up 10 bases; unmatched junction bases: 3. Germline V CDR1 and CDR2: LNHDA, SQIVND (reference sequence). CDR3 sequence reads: CASSDRGREQFF. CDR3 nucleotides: TGTGCCAGTAGTGACAGGGGGAGGGAGCAGTTCTTC. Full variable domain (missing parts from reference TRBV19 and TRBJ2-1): DGGITQSPKYLFRKEGQNVTLSCEQNLNHDAMYWYRQDPGQGLRLIYYSQIVNDFQKGDIAEGYSVSREKKESFPLTVTSAQKNPTAFYLCASSDRGREQFFGPGTRLTVL.

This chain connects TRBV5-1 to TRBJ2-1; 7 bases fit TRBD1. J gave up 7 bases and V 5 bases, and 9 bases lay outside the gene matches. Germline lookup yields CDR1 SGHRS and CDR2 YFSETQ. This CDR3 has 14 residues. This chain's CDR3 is CASRGDRARNEQFF. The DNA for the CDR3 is TGCGCCAGCAGAGGAGACAGGGCAAGGAATGAGCAGTTCTTC.

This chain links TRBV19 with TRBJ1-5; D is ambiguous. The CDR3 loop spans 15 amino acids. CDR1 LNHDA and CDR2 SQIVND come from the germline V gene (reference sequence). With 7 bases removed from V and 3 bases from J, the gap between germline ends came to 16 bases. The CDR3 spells CASNRDTVFNQPQHF. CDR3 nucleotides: TGTGCCAGTAACCGAGACACGGTGTTCAATCAGCCCCAGCATTTT. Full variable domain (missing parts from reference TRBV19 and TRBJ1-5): DGGITQSPKYLFRKEGQNVTLSCEQNLNHDAMYWYRQDPGQGLRLIYYSQIVNDFQKGDIAEGYSVSREKKESFPLTVTSAQKNPTAFYLCASNRDTVFNQPQHFGDGTRLSIL.

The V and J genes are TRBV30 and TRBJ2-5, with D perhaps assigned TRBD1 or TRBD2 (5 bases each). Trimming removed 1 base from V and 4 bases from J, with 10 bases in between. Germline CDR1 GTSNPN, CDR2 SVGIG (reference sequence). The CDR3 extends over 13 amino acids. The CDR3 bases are TGTGCCTGGAGTGCGGCAGGGACAGAGACCCAGTACTTC. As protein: CAWSAAGTETQYF. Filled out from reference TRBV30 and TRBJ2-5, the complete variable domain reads SQTIHQWPATLVQPVGSPLSLECTVEGTSNPNLYWYRQAAGRGLQLLFYSVGIGQISSEVPQNLSASRPQDRQFILSSKKLLLSDSGFYLCAWSAAGTETQYFGPGTRLLVL.

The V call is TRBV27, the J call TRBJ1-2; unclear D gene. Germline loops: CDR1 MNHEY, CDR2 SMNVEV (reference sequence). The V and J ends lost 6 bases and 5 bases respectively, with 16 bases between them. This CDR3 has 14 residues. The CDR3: CASSPPAQAYGYTF. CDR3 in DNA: TGTGCCAGCAGCCCTCCGGCCCAAGCTTATGGCTACACCTTC.

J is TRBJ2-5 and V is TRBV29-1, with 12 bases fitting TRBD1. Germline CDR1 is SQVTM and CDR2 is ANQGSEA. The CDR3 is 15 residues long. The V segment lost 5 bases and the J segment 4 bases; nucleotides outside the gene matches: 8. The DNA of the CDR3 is TGCAGCGTTTTCTATTGGGGACAGGGGGCAGAGACCCAGTACTTC. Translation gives CSVFYWGQGAETQYF.

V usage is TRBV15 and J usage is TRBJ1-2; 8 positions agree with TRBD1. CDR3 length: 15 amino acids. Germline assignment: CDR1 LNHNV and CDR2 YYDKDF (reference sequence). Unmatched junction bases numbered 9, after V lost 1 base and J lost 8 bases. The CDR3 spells CATSRGGTGSYGYTF. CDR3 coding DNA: TGTGCCACCAGCAGAGGTGGGACAGGTTCATACGGCTACACCTTC.

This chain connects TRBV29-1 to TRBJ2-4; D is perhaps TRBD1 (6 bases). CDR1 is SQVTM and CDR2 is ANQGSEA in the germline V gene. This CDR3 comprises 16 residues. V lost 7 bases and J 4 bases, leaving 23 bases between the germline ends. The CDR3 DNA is TGCAGCGCCCAACAAACAGGGATTTTGGGGAAAAACATTCAGTACTTC. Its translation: CSAQQTGILGKNIQYF. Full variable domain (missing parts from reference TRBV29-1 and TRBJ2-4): SAVISQKPSRDICQRGTSLTIQCQVDSQVTMMFWYRQQPGQSLTLIATANQGSEATYESGFVIDKFPISRPNLTFSTLTVSNMSPEDSSIYLCSAQQTGILGKNIQYFGAGTRLSVL.

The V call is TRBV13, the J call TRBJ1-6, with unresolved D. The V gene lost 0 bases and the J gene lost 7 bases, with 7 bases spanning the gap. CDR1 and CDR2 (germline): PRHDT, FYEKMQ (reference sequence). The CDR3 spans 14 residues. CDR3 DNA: TGTGCCAGCAGCTTAGGCGGAGGGAATTCACCCCTCCACTTT. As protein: CASSLGGGNSPLHF.

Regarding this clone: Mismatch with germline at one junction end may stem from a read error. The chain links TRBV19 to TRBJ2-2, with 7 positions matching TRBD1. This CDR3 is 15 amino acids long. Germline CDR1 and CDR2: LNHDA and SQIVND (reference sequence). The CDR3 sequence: CASTMDRRNAGELFF. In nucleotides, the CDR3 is TGTGCCAGTACCATGGACAGGAGGAACGCCGGGGAGCTGTTTTTT.

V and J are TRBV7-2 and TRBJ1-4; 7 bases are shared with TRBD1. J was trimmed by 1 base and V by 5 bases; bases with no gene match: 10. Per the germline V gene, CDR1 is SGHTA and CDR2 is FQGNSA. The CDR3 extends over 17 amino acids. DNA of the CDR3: TGTGCCAGCAGCCGACAGGGCCAATTTCTAACTAATGAAAAACTGTTTTTT. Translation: CASSRQGQFLTNEKLFF.

The CDR3, as DNA: TGTGCCTGGAGTGCTATCAGGAACACTGAAGCTTTCTTT. Translation: CAWSAIRNTEAFF. The genes are TRBV30 and TRBJ1-1; D is ambiguous. Germline lookup yields CDR1 GTSNPN and CDR2 SVGIG (reference sequence). The CDR3 sequence is 13 residues long. V was pared by 1 base and J by 1 base, with 7 bases between.